Listed below are T cell receptor beta chains from one sample, sequenced in a study of regulatory T cells in long-lasting Graves disease. Via MiXCR, TCRdb re-called the multiplex PCR reads, giving one row per CDR3 protein. The data show roughly 250,000 distinct CDR3 sequences, 15% to 20% seen once. These data also featured in a second study, about T cells in Graves' hyperthyroidism and ophthalmopathy.

This specimen consisted of peripheral blood mononuclear cells (PBMCs), obtained at new diagnosis, from a patient treated with antithyroid drugs. Receptor source: a woman under 40 with Graves disease. Each CDR3 is given with its conserved first and last residue. The D gene is left open where the match is weak. Clone size, where shown, is once, few, many, or a class for clones that have expanded.

j_gene: TRBJ1-4
v_gene: TRBV6-2/TRBV6-3
abundance: -
d_gene: -
CDR3aa: CASREAPNEKLIF
CDR3nt: TGTGCCAGCAGGGAGGCCCCTAATGAAAAACTGATTTTT

j_gene: TRBJ2-2
v_gene: TRBV7-3
abundance: many
d_gene: -
CDR3aa: CASSLEGNPGELFF
CDR3nt: TGTGCCAGCAGCTTAGAGGGGAATCCCGGGGAGCTGTTTTTT

j_gene: TRBJ1-2
v_gene: TRBV11-2
abundance: many
d_gene: TRBD1
CDR3aa: CASSSETGIFYGYTF
CDR3nt: TGTGCCAGCAGCTCAGAGACAGGGATCTTCTATGGCTACACCTTC

j_gene: TRBJ2-2
v_gene: TRBV7-9
abundance: many
d_gene: -
CDR3aa: CASRSPGTNTGELFF
CDR3nt: TGTGCCAGCAGGTCACCAGGGACGAACACCGGGGAGCTGTTTTTT

j_gene: TRBJ2-7
v_gene: TRBV13
abundance: many
d_gene: TRBD2
CDR3aa: CASSSTARGTSGSFSYEQYF
CDR3nt: TGTGCCAGCAGCTCGACAGCACGAGGGACTAGCGGGTCCTTCTCCTACGAGCAGTACTTC

j_gene: TRBJ1-5
v_gene: TRBV4-2
abundance: many
d_gene: -
CDR3aa: CASSRIEGWDQPQHF
CDR3nt: TGTGCCAGCAGCCGAATAGAGGGTTGGGATCAGCCCCAGCATTTT

j_gene: TRBJ1-1
v_gene: TRBV14
abundance: many
d_gene: -
CDR3aa: CASSQDYQLVGEAFF
CDR3nt: TGTGCCAGCAGCCAAGATTACCAATTAGTGGGTGAAGCTTTCTTT

j_gene: TRBJ2-5
v_gene: TRBV7-9
abundance: many
d_gene: -
CDR3aa: CASSLVPTDQETQYF
CDR3nt: TGTGCCAGCAGCTTAGTCCCCACCGACCAAGAGACCCAGTACTTC

j_gene: TRBJ1-1
v_gene: TRBV5-1
abundance: many
d_gene: -
CDR3aa: CASSFSPGKRDTEAFF
CDR3nt: TGCGCCAGCAGCTTTAGCCCCGGAAAGAGGGACACTGAAGCTTTCTTT

j_gene: TRBJ1-4
v_gene: TRBV12-3/TRBV12-4
abundance: many
d_gene: -
CDR3aa: CASSLLGGASEKLFF
CDR3nt: TGTGCCAGCAGTTTGTTGGGGGGCGCTTCTGAAAAACTGTTTTTT

j_gene: TRBJ1-1
v_gene: TRBV27
abundance: many
d_gene: TRBD1
CDR3aa: CASSRRGGTEAFF
CDR3nt: TGTGCCAGCAGCCGCAGGGGGGGCACTGAAGCTTTCTTT

j_gene: TRBJ2-3
v_gene: TRBV2
abundance: many
d_gene: TRBD2
CDR3aa: CASSDRGDNTQYF
CDR3nt: TGTGCCAGCAGTGATCGGGGGGATAATACGCAGTATTTT

j_gene: TRBJ1-2
v_gene: TRBV25-1
abundance: -
d_gene: TRBD1
CDR3aa: CASSGGQGHGYTF
CDR3nt: TGTGCCAGCAGTGGAGGACAGGGACATGGCTACACCTTC

j_gene: TRBJ1-1
v_gene: TRBV4-1
abundance: many
d_gene: -
CDR3aa: CASSQGGENTEAFF
CDR3nt: TGCGCCAGCAGCCAAGGGGGGGAGAACACTGAAGCTTTCTTT

j_gene: TRBJ1-1
v_gene: TRBV6-1
abundance: many
d_gene: -
CDR3aa: CASSEARDLTEAFF
CDR3nt: TGTGCCAGCAGTGAAGCACGGGATTTGACTGAAGCTTTCTTT

j_gene: TRBJ2-2
v_gene: TRBV6-2/TRBV6-3
abundance: few
d_gene: -
CDR3aa: CASSDDNTGELFF
CDR3nt: TGTGCCAGCAGTGATGACAACACCGGGGAGCTGTTTTTT

j_gene: TRBJ1-6
v_gene: TRBV4-2
abundance: few
d_gene: -
CDR3aa: CASSQADLGDSPLHF
CDR3nt: TGTGCCAGCAGCCAAGCGGATTTGGGGGATTCACCCCTCCACTTT

j_gene: TRBJ2-1
v_gene: TRBV28
abundance: many
d_gene: -
CDR3aa: CASSLTVYEQFF
CDR3nt: TGTGCCAGCAGTTTAACAGTCTATGAGCAGTTCTTC

j_gene: TRBJ1-5
v_gene: TRBV6-1
abundance: many
d_gene: -
CDR3aa: CASRRSNQPQHF
CDR3nt: TGTGCCAGTCGACGGAGCAATCAGCCCCAGCATTTT

j_gene: TRBJ1-5
v_gene: TRBV7-8
abundance: many
d_gene: TRBD1
CDR3aa: CASSLIRTGQHKSQPQHF
CDR3nt: TGTGCCAGCAGCTTAATTAGGACAGGGCAACATAAGTCTCAGCCCCAGCATTTT

j_gene: TRBJ1-1
v_gene: TRBV5-4
abundance: few
d_gene: TRBD1
CDR3aa: CASSLKTSGTASEAFF
CDR3nt: TGTGCCAGCAGCTTGAAGACTTCCGGGACAGCCAGTGAAGCTTTCTTT

j_gene: TRBJ2-3
v_gene: TRBV12-3/TRBV12-4
abundance: -
d_gene: TRBD1
CDR3aa: CASSPTLGTGHTDTQYF
CDR3nt: TGTGCCAGCAGTCCAACCCTCGGGACAGGGCACACAGATACGCAGTATTTT

j_gene: TRBJ2-7
v_gene: TRBV5-6
abundance: few
d_gene: TRBD2
CDR3aa: CASSYLRLAGSSSYEQYF
CDR3nt: TGTGCCAGCAGCTACCTAAGACTAGCGGGGTCCAGCTCCTACGAGCAGTACTTC

j_gene: TRBJ2-3
v_gene: TRBV20-1
abundance: many
d_gene: -
CDR3aa: CSARVMGRGEEDTQYF
CDR3nt: TGCAGTGCTAGGGTCATGGGACGGGGCGAGGAAGATACGCAGTATTTT

j_gene: TRBJ1-5
v_gene: TRBV9
abundance: -
d_gene: TRBD1
CDR3aa: CASSVGTGGQPQHF
CDR3nt: TGTGCCAGCAGCGTAGGGACAGGGGGTCAGCCCCAGCATTTT

j_gene: TRBJ2-7
v_gene: TRBV7-9
abundance: many
d_gene: TRBD1
CDR3aa: CASSPDRNYEQYF
CDR3nt: TGTGCCAGCAGCCCGGACAGGAACTACGAGCAGTACTTC

j_gene: TRBJ1-1
v_gene: TRBV20-1
abundance: many
d_gene: -
CDR3aa: CSARDLLESEAFF
CDR3nt: TGCAGTGCTAGAGATCTCCTGGAATCTGAAGCTTTCTTT

j_gene: TRBJ1-1
v_gene: TRBV11-2
abundance: many
d_gene: -
CDR3aa: CASRRTENTEAFF
CDR3nt: TGTGCCAGCAGAAGGACTGAGAACACTGAAGCTTTCTTT

j_gene: TRBJ1-1
v_gene: TRBV3-1
abundance: many
d_gene: -
CDR3aa: CASNLRKTNTEAFF
CDR3nt: TGTGCCAGCAACCTCAGGAAAACAAACACTGAAGCTTTCTTT

j_gene: TRBJ1-6
v_gene: TRBV19
abundance: -
d_gene: -
CDR3aa: CASIGRNNSPLHF
CDR3nt: TGTGCCAGTATAGGGAGAAATAATTCACCCCTCCACTTT

j_gene: TRBJ1-5
v_gene: TRBV2
abundance: many
d_gene: TRBD1
CDR3aa: CASSERGREDGGPQHF
CDR3nt: TGTGCCAGCAGTGAAAGGGGGCGCGAGGACGGGGGGCCCCAGCATTTT

j_gene: TRBJ2-5
v_gene: TRBV7-8
abundance: many
d_gene: -
CDR3aa: CASSPGAFQETQYF
CDR3nt: TGTGCCAGCAGCCCCGGGGCCTTCCAAGAGACCCAGTACTTC